One sample yielded the 30 T cell receptor beta chains listed below, sequenced in a study of T cell responses to AZD1222 COVID-19 vaccine. Using immunoSEQ multiplex PCR, the repertoire was profiled, and TCRdb retains in-frame clones only, with some absent. The data hold some 120,000 clones, with 90% observed a single time. The material was peripheral blood, obtained on day 0 of AZD1222 vaccination. Source of these receptors: an adult in good health.

The count of this clone is one. One junction end does not reproduce the germline sequence, and a read error may be involved. The rearrangement uses TRBV6-2 or TRBV6-3 and TRBJ2-7, with D uncertain. Germline V gene data show CDR1 as MNHEY and CDR2 as SVGEGT. CDR3 length equals 11 residues. CDR3 in amino acids: CASSMSFEQYF. The CDR3 DNA follows: TGTGCCAGCAGTATGTCCTTCGAGCAGTACTTC.

V usage is TRBV9 and J usage is TRBJ1-5, with 11 bases aligning to TRBD1. This CDR3 is 16 amino acids long. V dropped 3 bases and J dropped 3; count of bases not matched to a gene: 5. Germline CDR1 is SGDLS and CDR2 is YYNGEE. The CDR3 DNA reads as TGTGCCAGCAGCGCTGGGACAGGGGGATACAATCAGCCCCAGCATTTT. Translation gives CASSAGTGGYNQPQHF.

The chain joins TRBV7-9 to TRBJ1-6; D is perhaps TRBD1 (5 bases). V lost 2 bases to trimming and J lost 7 bases, with 12 bases between them. The CDR3 contains 15 residues. Germline CDR1 and CDR2: SEHNR and FQNEAQ (reference sequence). This CDR3 reads CASSLNGAGNSPLHF. The CDR3 coding sequence is TGTGCCAGCAGCTTAAACGGGGCCGGGAATTCACCCCTCCACTTT.

This clone appeared a single time. The chain recombines TRBV28 with TRBJ2-5; TRBD1 or TRBD2 may be the D gene (5 bases each). Germline V lookup: CDR1 MDHEN, CDR2 SYDVKM. V gave up 4 bases and J gave up 7 bases, with 22 bases separating them. The CDR3 runs to 16 residues. In nucleotides, the CDR3 is TGTGCCAGCAGTTCTCTCCGGGACGAATATCAGTCGACCCAGTACTTC. Protein product: CASSSLRDEYQSTQYF.

The V call is TRBV5-1, the J call TRBJ2-5; TRBD2 agrees at 8 bases. V lost 2 bases, J lost 2 bases, and 5 bases stayed unmatched. There are 15 residues in the CDR3. Germline V CDR1 and CDR2: SGHRS, YFSETQ. As DNA, the CDR3 is TGCGCCAGCAGCTTAGCGGGAGCGATGCAAGAGACCCAGTACTTC. Protein: CASSLAGAMQETQYF.

The chain combines TRBV28 with TRBJ2-3, with D unclear. Germline CDR1 is MDHEN and CDR2 is SYDVKM. The CDR3 has 10 residues. This chain's CDR3 is CVIVGDTQYF. In DNA form, the CDR3 reads TGTGTTATCGTGGGAGATACGCAGTATTTT.

The chain uses TRBV25-1 and TRBJ2-1; weak D call: TRBD2 (5 bases). Germline V gene sequence: CDR1 MGHDK, CDR2 SYGVNS. Trimming cost V 2 bases and J 8 bases, with 13 bases left between them. The CDR3 extends over 14 amino acids. DNA for the CDR3: TGTGCCAGCAGTGAACCCCAATCCGGGGATGAGCAGTTCTTC. This gives the protein CASSEPQSGDEQFF.

This clone was counted a single time. The rearrangement joins TRBV10-3 to TRBJ1-6; unclear D gene. This CDR3 has 17 residues. The V gene's germline CDR1 is ENHRY and CDR2 SYGVKD. Trimming removed 1 base from V and 0 bases from J, with 10 bases in between. CDR3 residues: CAISEFAPGSYNSPLHF. The DNA for the CDR3 is TGTGCCATCAGTGAGTTCGCCCCGGGCTCCTATAATTCACCCCTCCACTTT.

This sequence joins TRBV7-9 and TRBJ2-5, with D possibly TRBD2 on 6 matching bases. The CDR3 contains 15 residues. From germline, CDR1 is SEHNR and CDR2 FQNEAQ (reference sequence). Trimming left V 5 bases short and J 3 bases short, with 16 bases between. This CDR3 reads CASSAPRGKEETQYF. CDR3 DNA: TGTGCCAGCAGCGCCCCTCGGGGGAAAGAAGAGACCCAGTACTTC.

J is TRBJ2-5 and V is TRBV2; D possibly corresponds to TRBD1 (6 bases). The CDR3 totals 15 residues. V was trimmed by 6 bases and J by 3 bases, leaving 17 bases between them. Germline V CDR1 and CDR2: SNHLY, FYNNEI. The CDR3 bases are TGTGCCAGCAGAGCCGACTGGGGACACAAAGAGACCCAGTACTTC. Protein sequence: CASRADWGHKETQYF.

This chain links TRBV21-1 with TRBJ2-4; the D call in the table, TRBD2, was not verified against the DNA. TRBV21-1 is a pseudogene locus. The CDR3 runs 17 residues. This CDR3 is CASSRRGRRLAKNIQYF. DNA for the CDR3: TGTGCCAGCAGCAGGAGGGGCAGGCGACTAGCCAAAAACATTCAGTACTTC.

The J gene is TRBJ2-1, the V gene TRBV19, with 10 bases aligning to TRBD2. CDR3 size: 14 residues. The germline gives CDR1 LNHDA, CDR2 SQIVND (reference sequence). V dropped 3 bases and J dropped 10; count of bases not matched to a gene: 6. The CDR3 loop reads CASSILLAGDEQFF. CDR3 sequence (DNA): TGTGCCAGTAGTATCCTCCTAGCGGGAGACGAGCAGTTCTTC.

The chain links TRBV18 to TRBJ1-1; D may be TRBD1 (5 bases). The length of the CDR3 is 16 residues. The V gene lost 3 bases and the J gene lost 0 bases, with 14 bases spanning the gap. Germline values: CDR1 KGHSH, CDR2 LQKENI. The CDR3 sequence is CASSPRSTAMNTEAFF. The CDR3 coding sequence is TGTGCCAGCTCACCCAGATCGACAGCAATGAACACTGAAGCTTTCTTT. Complete variable domain (other parts from reference TRBV18 and TRBJ1-1): NAGVMQNPRHLVRRRGQEARLRCSPMKGHSHVYWYRQLPEEGLKFMVYLQKENIIDESGMPKERFSAEFPKEGPSILRIQQVVRGDSAAYFCASSPRSTAMNTEAFFGQGTRLTVV.

The chain couples TRBV12-3 or TRBV12-4 to TRBJ1-4; D not certain. Between the trimmed V and J ends, which lost 6 bases and 8 bases, there was a span of 7 bases. The CDR3 has 11 amino acids. The CDR3 region is CASSMREKLFF. CDR3 DNA: TGTGCCAGCAGCATGCGAGAAAAACTGTTTTTT.

The chain is built from TRBV7-9 and TRBJ2-2; D is perhaps TRBD1 (5 bases). Germline CDR1 SEHNR, CDR2 FQNEAQ (reference sequence). The CDR3 runs 14 residues. V was pared by 6 bases and J by 5 bases, with 13 bases between. CDR3: CASRYPQGTGELFF. The CDR3, as DNA: TGTGCCAGCAGATATCCCCAGGGTACCGGGGAGCTGTTTTTT.

V is TRBV5-1 and J is TRBJ1-3; D is undetermined. Germline-derived CDR1 and CDR2 are SGHRS and YFSETQ. CDR3 length equals 15 residues. V gave up 8 bases and J gave up 0 bases, with 15 bases separating them. CDR3 coding DNA: TGCGCCAGTACCCCCGGCCTGACCTCTGGAAACACCATATATTTT. Amino acids: CASTPGLTSGNTIYF.

The chain uses TRBV6-5 and TRBJ2-3; weak D call: TRBD1 (5 bases). V shed 5 bases and J shed 6 bases, with 12 bases lying between them. CDR3 length: 13 residues. The germline gives CDR1 MNHEY, CDR2 SVGAGI. As DNA, the CDR3 is TGTGCCAGCAGTACCCACAGGCTGGATACGCAGTATTTT. Translated: CASSTHRLDTQYF.

The J gene is TRBJ1-2, the V gene TRBV15, with 8 bases matching TRBD1. The CDR3 is made up of 14 amino acids. Germline V lookup: CDR1 LNHNV, CDR2 YYDKDF (reference sequence). Trimming took 1 base from V and 7 from J; bases not matched to a gene: 5. The CDR3 DNA reads as TGTGCCACCAGCAGAGGACAGGGGAGGGTTGGCTACACCTTC. Its translation: CATSRGQGRVGYTF.

This clone was observed a single time. This chain uses TRBV10-3 with TRBJ2-7, with 10 bases aligning to TRBD2. V was pared by 4 bases and J by 0 bases, with 3 bases of the junction left unmatched. The CDR3 consists of 15 residues. Germline values: CDR1 ENHRY, CDR2 SYGVKD. CDR3 nucleotides: TGTGCCATCAGTGGGTCTAGCGGGGGCTCCTACGAGCAGTACTTC. The encoded protein is CAISGSSGGSYEQYF.

The chain links TRBV5-6 to TRBJ2-7; a weak D match, TRBD2 (6 bases). Germline-derived CDR1 and CDR2 are SGHDT and YYEEEE. Between the trimmed V and J ends, which lost 3 bases and 6 bases, there was a span of 10 bases. The CDR3 is made up of 12 amino acids. As DNA, the CDR3 is TGTGCCAGCAGCTATTGGGGGGTCGAGCAGTACTTC. It encodes CASSYWGVEQYF.

This clone was recorded once. The chain has TRBV14 and TRBJ1-1, with 7 nucleotides matching TRBD1. This CDR3 has 13 amino acids. Per the germline V gene, CDR1 is SGHDN and CDR2 is FVKESK. After removal of 4 bases from V and 11 bases from J, the junction contained 10 bases not matched to a gene. DNA of the CDR3: TGTGCCAGCAGCCCCCGGACAGGAGGGCCGGCTTTCTTT. This sequence encodes CASSPRTGGPAFF.

The sample holds one count of this clone. In DNA, the CDR3 is TGTGCCAGCAGTTACGGCGGACAGGGGAATGAAAAACTGTTTTTT. Translating gives CASSYGGQGNEKLFF. This sequence joins TRBV6-5 and TRBJ1-4; 9 bases agree with TRBD1. The length of the CDR3 is 15 residues. Germline-derived CDR1 and CDR2 are MNHEY and SVGAGI. V shed 2 bases and J 5 bases; nucleotides not matched to a gene: 3.

This chain uses TRBV18 with TRBJ2-6; 9 bases line up with TRBD1. Germline CDR1 reads KGHSH; CDR2 reads LQKENI. This CDR3 region has 17 residues. Trimming took 3 bases from V and 4 from J; bases not matched to a gene: 7. CDR3 residues: CASSPRDRVRGANVLTF. The CDR3 DNA sequence: TGTGCCAGCTCACCCCGGGACAGGGTTAGAGGGGCCAACGTCCTGACTTTC.

This clone appeared a single time. This chain connects TRBV5-1 to TRBJ2-2, with a tentative D call TRBD1 (6 bases). V lost 2 bases to trimming and J lost 6 bases, with 14 bases between them. The CDR3 sequence is 15 residues long. Germline-derived CDR1 and CDR2 are SGHRS and YFSETQ. The CDR3 spells CASSLADSWAGELFF. The CDR3 DNA reads TGCGCCAGCAGCTTAGCGGACAGTTGGGCCGGGGAGCTGTTTTTT.

V and J are TRBV15 and TRBJ2-1; 13 nucleotides align to TRBD2. The V gene's germline CDR1 is LNHNV and CDR2 YYDKDF (reference sequence). With 4 bases clipped from V and 7 bases from J, the junction kept 4 bases outside the gene matches. CDR3 size: 15 residues. The CDR3 spells CATSTRTSGSNEQFF. The CDR3, as DNA: TGTGCCACCAGCACAAGGACTAGCGGGAGTAATGAGCAGTTCTTC.

V and J are TRBV13 and TRBJ1-3, with D unresolved. Germline V lookup: CDR1 PRHDT, CDR2 FYEKMQ (reference sequence). This CDR3 spans 14 amino acids. With 0 bases removed from V and 6 bases from J, the gap between germline ends came to 9 bases. CDR3 nucleotide sequence: TGTGCCAGCAGCTTAGGGATGCTGAAAAACACCATATATTTT. Amino acids: CASSLGMLKNTIYF.

V and J are TRBV21-1 and TRBJ1-6. TRBV21-1 is a pseudogene. CDR3 size: 18 residues. This CDR3 reads CASSKEWQESFYNSPLHF. The CDR3 DNA sequence: TGTGCCAGCAGCAAAGAGTGGCAGGAGAGTTTTTATAATTCACCCCTCCACTTT.

V and J are TRBV12-3 or TRBV12-4 and TRBJ1-1, with D uncertain. The length of the CDR3 is 13 residues. The V end was cut by 5 bases, the J end by 3 bases, with 10 bases between. The chain's CDR3 is CASSITWDTEAFF. The CDR3 nucleotides are TGTGCCAGCAGTATCACGTGGGACACTGAAGCTTTCTTT.

This chain links TRBV3-1 (or the pseudogene TRBV3-2) with TRBJ2-5; weak D call: TRBD2 (5 bases). Germline CDR1 and CDR2: LGHDT and YNNKEL (reference sequence). Trimming removed 4 bases at V and 5 bases at J, with 11 bases between. The CDR3 totals 13 residues. This CDR3 reads CASSPPGGETQYF. In DNA form, the CDR3 reads TGTGCCAGCAGCCCCCCAGGAGGCGAGACCCAGTACTTC.

The genes are TRBV6-5 and TRBJ2-7; TRBD2 might be the D (7 bases). The CDR3 is made up of 15 amino acids. V lost 0 bases and J lost 5, with 14 bases in between. The germline CDR1 and CDR2 sequences are MNHEY and SVGAGI. The CDR3 is CASSYSGRGAHEQYF. CDR3 nucleotide sequence: TGTGCCAGCAGTTACTCCGGACGGGGGGCCCACGAGCAGTACTTC.